These 15 T cell receptor beta chains share one sample of origin, sequenced in a study of OX40 agonist ivuxolimab in advanced cancers. Some clones are missing from TCRdb's copy, which holds only in-frame ones; the method was immunoSEQ multiplex PCR. The table records under 25,000 clones, 73% of them present only once. The source material was CD4+ or CD8+ T cells sorted from blood, sampled in a trial of the OX40 agonist ivuxolimab. Receptor source: an adult with an advanced solid tumor such as melanoma, head and neck, liver or kidney cancer.

V usage is TRBV13 and J usage is TRBJ2-3, with 7 bases that match TRBD2. V lost 3 bases and J lost 1; bases outside the gene matches: 4. The length of the CDR3 is 15 residues. Germline V gives CDR1 PRHDT, CDR2 FYEKMQ (reference sequence). CDR3 DNA sequence: TGTGCCAGCAGCTTTAGTGGGGGGGGCACAGATACGCAGTATTTT. Amino acids: CASSFSGGGTDTQYF.

The rearrangement uses TRBV2 and TRBJ2-1, with TRBD2 identical over 7 bases. Germline V gene data show CDR1 as SNHLY and CDR2 as FYNNEI. This CDR3 comprises 15 residues. Losses at the gene ends were 2 bases for V and 2 bases for J; bases not matched to a gene: 3. CDR3 in DNA: TGTGCCAGCAGTGAAACTAGCGTCCCCTACAATGAGCAGTTCTTC. As protein: CASSETSVPYNEQFF.

This chain links TRBV10-2 with TRBJ2-1, with D possibly matching TRBD1 (6 bases). The CDR3 consists of 14 residues. V shed 0 bases and J shed 8 bases, with 11 bases lying between them. Germline V lookup: CDR1 WSHSY, CDR2 SAAADI. Here the CDR3 DNA reads TGCGCCAGCAGTGAGTCCGACAGGATCCATGAGCAGTTCTTC. Its translation is CASSESDRIHEQFF.

The chain couples TRBV19 to TRBJ2-7; maybe TRBD1 (6 bases). The CDR3 runs 14 residues. Germline V lookup: CDR1 LNHDA, CDR2 SQIVND (reference sequence). Trimming stripped 5 bases from V and 2 bases from J, with 13 bases between. CDR3 DNA sequence: TGTGCCAGTAGTGCCCGGGACAATACCTACGAGCAGTACTTC. Its protein is CASSARDNTYEQYF.

The rearrangement uses TRBV19 and TRBJ1-2; D is ambiguous. The V gene's germline CDR1 is LNHDA and CDR2 SQIVND (reference sequence). V dropped 7 bases and J dropped 4 bases, with 13 bases sitting between them. The CDR3 loop spans 13 amino acids. CDR3 loop: CASNAQELYGYTF. CDR3 DNA: TGTGCCAGTAATGCTCAGGAACTCTATGGCTACACCTTC.

The sample holds many counts of this clone. The rearrangement links TRBV28 to TRBJ1-2, with 12 bases aligning to TRBD1. J was trimmed by 4 bases and V by 3 bases; bases with no gene match: 12. The CDR3 contains 18 residues. Germline V gives CDR1 MDHEN, CDR2 SYDVKM. This chain's CDR3 is CASSLPRDRGPGGYGYTF. CDR3 nucleotide sequence: TGTGCCAGCAGTTTGCCAAGGGACAGGGGGCCCGGAGGCTATGGCTACACCTTC.

The chain has TRBV5-8 and TRBJ1-5; 7 positions agree with TRBD1. The germline V gene encodes CDR1 SGHTS and CDR2 YDEGEE. After removal of 4 bases from V and 6 bases from J, the junction contained 7 bases not matched to a gene. The CDR3 has 14 residues. The CDR3 DNA reads as TGTGCCAGCAGCCCAAGACAGGGCCCTCAGCCCCAGCATTTT. Amino acid sequence: CASSPRQGPQPQHF. Using reference TRBV5-8 and TRBJ1-5 for the parts outside the CDR3, the full variable domain is EAGVTQSPTHLIKTRGQQATLRCSPISGHTSVYWYQQALGLGLQFLLWYDEGEERNRGNFPPRFSGRQFPNYSSELNVNALELEDSALYLCASSPRQGPQPQHFGDGTRLSIL.

The chain couples TRBV27 to TRBJ1-4; D gene uncertain. Trimming shortened V by 3 bases and J by 3 bases, and 8 bases separated the two germline ends. The CDR3 totals 14 residues. CDR1 is MNHEY and CDR2 is SMNVEV in the germline V gene (reference sequence). CDR3 amino acids: CASSFRQSNEKLFF. The CDR3 DNA sequence: TGTGCCAGCAGTTTTAGGCAGTCTAATGAAAAACTGTTTTTT.

The rearrangement links TRBV5-1 to TRBJ2-5; 7 bases map to TRBD1. The CDR3 extends over 16 amino acids. V lost 4 bases and J lost 0; bases outside the gene matches: 9. Germline CDR1 and CDR2: SGHRS and YFSETQ. The CDR3, as DNA: TGCGCCAGCAGCGGGACCGGGACAGACTACCAAGAGACCCAGTACTTC. Protein: CASSGTGTDYQETQYF.

This clone is labeled medium-sized (0.01 to 0.1%). Other DNA sequences in the sample encode the same CDR3. The chain links TRBV5-1 to TRBJ1-1; D might be TRBD1 (5 bases). The CDR3 has 14 residues. Trimming took 0 bases from V and 1 from J, leaving 7 bases between them. The V gene's germline CDR1 is SGHRS and CDR2 YFSETQ. In DNA form, the CDR3 reads TGCGCCAGCAGCTTGGCCGGGGGGAACACTGAAGCTTTCTTT. This codes for CASSLAGGNTEAFF.

The J gene is TRBJ2-3, the V gene TRBV7-6; D is undetermined. V lost 4 bases to trimming and J lost 0 bases, with 5 bases between them. The CDR3 loop spans 13 amino acids. Germline CDR1 SGHVS, CDR2 FNYEAQ. The CDR3 is CASSSDSTDTQYF. In DNA, the CDR3 is TGTGCCAGCAGCTCGGATAGCACAGATACGCAGTATTTT.

The chain recombines TRBV7-9 with TRBJ1-1, with D perhaps matching TRBD1 (5 bases). V was pared by 3 bases and J by 10 bases, with 18 bases between. Germline lookup yields CDR1 SEHNR and CDR2 FQNEAQ (reference sequence). This CDR3 has 14 residues. In nucleotides, the CDR3 is TGTGCCAGCAGCTTCGACACGCAGGGAGGGGCAGCTTTCTTT. Amino acid sequence: CASSFDTQGGAAFF.

The V and J genes are TRBV6-1 and TRBJ1-1, with D uncertain. In germline, CDR1 is MNHNS, CDR2 SASEGT. V lost 7 bases and J 5 bases, leaving 20 bases between the germline ends. The CDR3 contains 15 residues. The CDR3 sequence is CASTPYAGAGTEAFF. The CDR3 DNA reads as TGTGCCAGCACCCCCTACGCGGGAGCGGGTACTGAAGCTTTCTTT.

The chain couples TRBV19 to TRBJ1-6; no clear D gene. There are 14 residues in the CDR3. Germline assignment: CDR1 LNHDA and CDR2 SQIVND (reference sequence). The V and J ends lost 1 base and 7 bases respectively, with 8 bases between them. This CDR3 is CASSIAGANSPLHF. The CDR3 DNA reads TGTGCCAGTAGTATAGCAGGAGCCAATTCACCCCTCCACTTT.

Relative to its sample, this clone is medium-sized (0.01 to 0.1%). The gene calls are TRBV6-6 and TRBJ1-4; 7 nucleotides match TRBD1. CDR1 MNHNY and CDR2 SVGAGI come from the germline V gene (reference sequence). The V and J ends lost 4 bases and 7 bases, in that order; junction bases with no gene match: 6. The CDR3 totals 14 residues. CDR3 DNA: TGTGCCAGCAGTTTTACCGGGACAGTTGAAAAACTGTTTTTT. Protein product: CASSFTGTVEKLFF.